The clone carrying this TCR beta chain came up once. Some clones are missing from TCRdb's copy, which holds only in-frame ones; the method was immunoSEQ multiplex PCR. The profile shows tens of thousands of clones, 91% of them singletons. This record belongs to a study of T cell changes during pregnancy in multiple sclerosis. V shed 6 bases and J shed 8 bases, with 13 bases lying between them. The CDR3 totals 12 residues. Germline CDR1 reads SGHAT; CDR2 reads FQNNGV. Sample: CD4+ T cells from peripheral blood mononuclear cells, taken in the second trimester of pregnancy. V gene TRBV11-2 combines with J gene TRBJ1-2; maybe TRBD1 (5 bases). This receptor was identified in a female donor in good health, enrolled as a control in a pregnancy study. Here the CDR3 reads CASSSSGRGYTF. In DNA, the CDR3 is TGTGCCAGCAGTTCTTCAGGGCGCGGCTACACCTTC.